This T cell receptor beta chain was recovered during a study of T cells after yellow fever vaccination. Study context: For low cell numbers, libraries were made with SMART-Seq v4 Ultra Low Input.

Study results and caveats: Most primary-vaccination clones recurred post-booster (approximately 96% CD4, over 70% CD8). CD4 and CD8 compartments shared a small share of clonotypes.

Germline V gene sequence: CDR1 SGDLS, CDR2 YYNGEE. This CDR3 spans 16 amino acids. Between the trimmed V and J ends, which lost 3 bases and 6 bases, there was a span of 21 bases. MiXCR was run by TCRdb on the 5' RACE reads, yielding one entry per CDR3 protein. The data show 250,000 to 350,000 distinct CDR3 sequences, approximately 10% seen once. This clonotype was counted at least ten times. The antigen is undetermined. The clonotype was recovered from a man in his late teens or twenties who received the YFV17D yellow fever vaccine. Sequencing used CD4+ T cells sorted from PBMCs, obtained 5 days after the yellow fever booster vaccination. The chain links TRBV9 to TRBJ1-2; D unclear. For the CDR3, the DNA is TGTGCCAGCAGCGCCTCATCCAGACACCCGTACCATGGCTACACCTTC. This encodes CASSASSRHPYHGYTF. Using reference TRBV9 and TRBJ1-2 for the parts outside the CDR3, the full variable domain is DSGVTQTPKHLITATGQRVTLRCSPRSGDLSVYWYQQSLDQGLQFLIQYYNGEERAKGNILERFSAQQFPDLHSELNLSSLELGDSALYFCASSASSRHPYHGYTFGSGTRLTVV.